The entry that follows covers one TCR beta chain sequence. TCRdb's copy holds only in-frame clones and misses some; the assay was immunoSEQ multiplex PCR. Found here are about 30,000 clones, around 90% of them singletons; the top ten hold nearly 10%. The data originate from a study of blood T cell repertoires in COVID-19. The overall study: The cDNA or gDNA used as material had been derived from T cells, B-cell-depleted T cells, or PBMCs.

Trimming pared 2 bases from V and 6 bases from J, leaving 15 bases between. Germline V gene lookup returns CDR1 SGHDT and CDR2 YYEEEE. The CDR3 has 16 residues. J is TRBJ1-6 and V is TRBV5-6; D is possibly TRBD1 (6 bases). The source of this sequence is a human donor with active COVID-19. The donor label of this sample is uncertain. The sequencing sample was made of peripheral blood. The CDR3 DNA sequence: TGTGCCAGCAGCTTCGACAGGAGAACCTTTAATTCACCCCTCCACTTT. This translates into CASSFDRRTFNSPLHF.